The sample holds one count of the clone carrying this T cell receptor (beta chain). Its specificity is unknown. A much larger clone lies one base from this, so it may be a read error. The data were obtained in a study of type 1 regulatory T cells. Overall study: An in vitro protocol generated T-allo10, a Tr1-enriched, alloantigen-specific CD4 T cell product. Study-wide points: Compared with non-Tr1 cells, Tr1 cells showed a narrower TCR repertoire.

CDR1 KGHSH and CDR2 LQKENI come from the germline V gene. The CDR3 sequence is 15 residues long. TCRdb passed the reads through MiXCR, listing each CDR3 protein once. This table holds tens of thousands of distinct CDR3 sequences, 20% found once. The receptor was derived from a human donor in good health. What was sequenced was cultured type 1 regulatory T (Tr1) cells, either the whole culture or a sorted fraction (not recorded which). The rearrangement links TRBV18 to TRBJ1-6, with D unresolved. The CDR3 loop is CAGSPLGNQQTPLHF. The DNA of the CDR3 is TGTGCCGGCTCACCACTAGGGAATCAACAGACACCCCTCCACTTT.